The 3 T cell receptor beta chains reported below all come from one sample, sequenced in a study of blood T cell repertoires in COVID-19. Assay: immunoSEQ multiplex PCR; the TCRdb copy retains only in-frame clones and omits some. The sample records tens of thousands of clones, roughly four fifths being singletons. Input material: peripheral blood. All receptors derive from a man aged 45 to 65 with active or convalescent COVID-19.

This chain uses TRBV28 with TRBJ2-5; 15 nucleotides line up with TRBD2. CDR3 length: 17 amino acids. CDR1 and CDR2 from the germline V gene are MDHEN and SYDVKM. The junction had 9 bases not matched to a gene; V was cut back by 6 bases and J by 4 bases. For the CDR3, the DNA is TGTGCCAGCAGCCCGATGGGACTAGCGGGGGGAAGAGAGACCCAGTACTTC. Its translation is CASSPMGLAGGRETQYF.

There are a few counts of this clone. The rearrangement uses TRBV28 and TRBJ1-5; D not resolved. The germline V gene encodes CDR1 MDHEN and CDR2 SYDVKM. The CDR3 runs 14 residues. V gave up 6 bases and J gave up 2 bases, with 11 bases separating them. CDR3 nucleotides: TGTGCCAGCAGCCGTCTGGGCGGCAATCAGCCCCAGCATTTT. It codes for CASSRLGGNQPQHF.

The chain recombines TRBV4-3 with TRBJ1-2; D perhaps matches TRBD1 (5 bases). The CDR3 runs 15 residues. Trimming cost V 0 bases and J 5 bases, with 13 bases left between them. Germline assignment: CDR1 LGHNA and CDR2 YSLEER. CDR3 sequence (DNA): TGCGCCAGCAGCCAAGATTTGAGGGGAGGATATGGCTACACCTTC. It encodes CASSQDLRGGYGYTF.